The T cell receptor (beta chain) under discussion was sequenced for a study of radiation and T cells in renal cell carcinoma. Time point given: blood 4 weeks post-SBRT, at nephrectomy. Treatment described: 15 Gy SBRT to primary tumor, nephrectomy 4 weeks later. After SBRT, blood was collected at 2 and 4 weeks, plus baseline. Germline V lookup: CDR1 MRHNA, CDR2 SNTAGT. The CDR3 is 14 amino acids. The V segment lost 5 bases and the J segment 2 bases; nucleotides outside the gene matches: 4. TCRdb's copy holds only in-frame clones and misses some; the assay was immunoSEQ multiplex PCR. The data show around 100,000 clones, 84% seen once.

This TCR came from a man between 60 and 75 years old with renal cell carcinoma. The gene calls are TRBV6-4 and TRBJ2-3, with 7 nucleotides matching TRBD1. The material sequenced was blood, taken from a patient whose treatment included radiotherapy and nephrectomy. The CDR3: CASSKGQTTDTQYF. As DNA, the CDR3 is TGTGCCAGCAGTAAGGGACAGACCACAGATACGCAGTATTTT.